The table lists the clone carrying this T cell receptor (beta chain) with a few counts. Its antigen is unidentified. Sequence at one end of the junction differs from germline and may be a read error. This entry belongs to a study of blood T cells in healthy people across ages. Study findings and constraints: Samples with more naive T cells showed higher observed beta diversity.

With a J-beta primer mix and a sample-barcoded 5' primer, a second PCR ran 7 to 11 cycles. TCRdb reanalysed the 5' RACE reads using MiXCR and keeps one entry per CDR3 protein. The repertoire includes under 2 million distinct CDR3 sequences, 30% to 35% of them detected once, and about 11% sits in the top ten. This receptor was identified in a woman aged 30 to 39 in good health. The sequencing input was blood.

The DNA of the CDR3 is TGCGCCAGCAGCCAATCCGGAATAGAGATCTATGACTACACCTTC. This translates into CASSQSGIEIYDYTF. The rearrangement links TRBV4-1 to TRBJ1-2; no firm D call. The CDR3 has 15 amino acids. Looked up from germline, CDR1 is MGHRA and CDR2 is YSYEKL.